Listed here are 30 T cell receptor beta chains from one sample, sequenced in a study of PD-1 blockade in classical Hodgkin lymphoma. The protocol was immunoSEQ multiplex PCR, while the TCRdb copy is restricted to in-frame clones and leaves out a portion. The sample consists of more than 90,000 clones, around nine tenths of them appearing once. Patients all relapsed after autologous stem cell transplantation, and there was variation in brentuximab vedotin exposure. This specimen was peripheral blood mononuclear cells (PBMCs), taken before the second cycle of nivolumab. These receptors were taken from a human donor with classical Hodgkin lymphoma.

The V gene is TRBV7-8, the J gene TRBJ2-5; TRBD2 matches at 11 bases. V dropped 8 bases and J dropped 4; count of bases not matched to a gene: 6. The CDR3 has 14 residues. Germline loops: CDR1 SGHVS, CDR2 FQNEAQ. This chain's CDR3 is CASLAGGLRETQYF. In DNA, the CDR3 is TGTGCCAGCCTAGCGGGGGGCCTGAGAGAGACCCAGTACTTC.

V usage is TRBV6-6 and J usage is TRBJ2-1; 9 positions match TRBD2. The CDR3 covers 16 residues. V lost 5 bases, J lost 5 bases, and 10 bases stayed unmatched. Per the germline V gene, CDR1 is MNHNY and CDR2 is SVGAGI (reference sequence). The CDR3 sequence is CASSVTGRGGNNEQFF. DNA of the CDR3: TGTGCCAGCAGTGTAACGGGGCGGGGGGGTAACAATGAGCAGTTCTTC.

This clone turned up a few times. The V call is TRBV12-2, the J call TRBJ1-1; the table names TRBD1, a call not compared with the DNA. TRBV12-2 is shown as a pseudogene. The CDR3 sequence is 21 residues long. Written as DNA, the CDR3 is TGTGCAAGTCGCTTATCTTGGGACAGGGGGGCTTGGGACCGTTTGAACACTGAAGCTTTCTTT. Protein product: CASRLSWDRGAWDRLNTEAFF.

The genes are TRBV7-9 and TRBJ2-5, with TRBD2 matching 14 bases. The J call may not be correct, given that the DNA end is closer to TRBJ2-7. Germline V gene lookup returns CDR1 SEHNR and CDR2 FQNEAQ (reference sequence). The CDR3 has 15 residues. CDR3 amino acids: CASSPGLAGAYEQYF. CDR3 nucleotides: TGTGCCAGCAGCCCGGGACTAGCGGGAGCCTACGAGCAGTACTTC.

This chain links TRBV11-2 with TRBJ1-5; a weak D match, TRBD1 (6 bases). Trimming left V 4 bases short and J 7 bases short, with 14 bases between. This CDR3 comprises 14 residues. Per the germline V gene, CDR1 is SGHAT and CDR2 is FQNNGV. The CDR3 DNA sequence: TGTGCCAGCAGCTCTCAAGGGGGGGACCAGCCCCAGCATTTT. Its protein is CASSSQGGDQPQHF.

V and J are TRBV9 and TRBJ2-2; no clear D. The CDR3 contains 13 residues. With 0 bases removed from V and 4 bases from J, the gap between germline ends came to 4 bases. Germline CDR1 reads SGDLS; CDR2 reads YYNGEE. The CDR3 DNA reads TGTGCCAGCAGCGTAGTGTCCACCGGGGAGCTGTTTTTT. Its translation: CASSVVSTGELFF. Variable domain in full (rest from reference TRBV9 and TRBJ2-2): DSGVTQTPKHLITATGQRVTLRCSPRSGDLSVYWYQQSLDQGLQFLIQYYNGEERAKGNILERFSAQQFPDLHSELNLSSLELGDSALYFCASSVVSTGELFFGEGSRLTVL.

The chain links TRBV19 to TRBJ1-1; D uncertain. The length of the CDR3 is 15 residues. V gave up 0 bases and J gave up 2 bases, with 10 bases separating them. Looked up from germline, CDR1 is LNHDA and CDR2 is SQIVND (reference sequence). The CDR3 region is CASSIEEGANTEAFF. In DNA, the CDR3 is TGTGCCAGTAGTATAGAAGAGGGAGCTAACACTGAAGCTTTCTTT.

The genes are TRBV5-6 and TRBJ2-7; 10 nucleotides agree with TRBD2. V gave up 2 bases and J gave up 6 bases; unmatched junction bases: 5. This CDR3 region has 14 residues. Germline V gene data show CDR1 as SGHDT and CDR2 as YYEEEE. CDR3 in amino acids: CASSFGLAASEQYF. The CDR3 DNA follows: TGTGCCAGCAGCTTCGGACTAGCGGCCTCCGAGCAGTACTTC.

The chain carries TRBV5-6 and TRBJ2-2; possible D gene TRBD2, 6 bases. The CDR3 has 15 residues. CDR1 is SGHDT, CDR2 YYEEEE, per germline. Trimming cost V 0 bases and J 3 bases, with 9 bases left between them. The CDR3 DNA reads as TGTGCCAGCAGCTTGGCCGGGGGACACACCGGGGAGCTGTTTTTT. It yields the protein CASSLAGGHTGELFF.

This chain links TRBV19 with TRBJ2-7; TRBD2 agrees at 10 bases. Trimming cost V 5 bases and J 5 bases; bases outside gene matches: 6. The germline V gene encodes CDR1 LNHDA and CDR2 SQIVND (reference sequence). This CDR3 spans 14 amino acids. Here the CDR3 reads CASSYTSGDNEQYF. The DNA of the CDR3 is TGTGCCAGTAGTTACACTAGCGGGGACAACGAGCAGTACTTC. The whole variable domain, filled in from reference TRBV19 and TRBJ2-7, reads DGGITQSPKYLFRKEGQNVTLSCEQNLNHDAMYWYRQDPGQGLRLIYYSQIVNDFQKGDIAEGYSVSREKKESFPLTVTSAQKNPTAFYLCASSYTSGDNEQYFGPGTRLTVT.

The chain combines TRBV5-4 with TRBJ2-2; no reliable D call. The CDR3 loop spans 15 amino acids. V lost 0 bases and J 3 bases, leaving 9 bases between the germline ends. Germline CDR1 SGHNT, CDR2 YYREEE (reference sequence). CDR3 nucleotides: TGTGCCAGCAGCTTGGGAAGCAAGTACACCGGGGAGCTGTTTTTT. The encoded protein is CASSLGSKYTGELFF.

The V call is TRBV29-1, the J call TRBJ2-3; maybe TRBD1 (5 bases). V was clipped by 5 bases and J by 2 bases, with 11 bases between them. Germline V gene data show CDR1 as SQVTM and CDR2 as ANQGSEA. CDR3 length: 13 amino acids. The CDR3 DNA reads TGCAGCGTTCAGGGTCTCGACACAGATACGCAGTATTTT. Translation: CSVQGLDTDTQYF.

V usage is TRBV11-2 and J usage is TRBJ1-2, with 7 nucleotides matching TRBD1. CDR1 and CDR2 from the germline V gene are SGHAT and FQNNGV. V trimming: 5 bases; J trimming: 4 bases; junction bases outside the gene matches: 7. This CDR3 contains 14 residues. The CDR3 bases are TGTGCCAGCAGCACAATACAGGGGTCCTATGGCTACACCTTC. Protein: CASSTIQGSYGYTF.

This clone was seen only a few times. V gene TRBV9 combines with J gene TRBJ2-2; 8 bases match TRBD1. The CDR3 extends over 15 amino acids. Germline CDR1 reads SGDLS; CDR2 reads YYNGEE. Germline trimming cut 4 bases from V and 5 bases from J; bases unmatched to any gene: 7. CDR3 amino acids: CASSSDRDETGELFF. The CDR3 DNA is TGTGCCAGCAGCTCGGACAGGGATGAGACCGGGGAGCTGTTTTTT.

This clone was observed a single time. This chain links TRBV4-3 with TRBJ2-5; the match to TRBD2 covers 10 bases. Germline V gives CDR1 LGHNA, CDR2 YSLEER. J gave up 5 bases and V 4 bases, and 10 bases lay outside the gene matches. The CDR3 is made up of 16 amino acids. CDR3 in amino acids: CASSRLSGGALETQYF. For the CDR3, the DNA is TGCGCCAGCAGCCGTTTGAGCGGGGGGGCCTTGGAGACCCAGTACTTC.

This clone has only a few counts. This chain connects TRBV2 to TRBJ1-1; tentatively, D is TRBD1 (6 bases). The germline gives CDR1 SNHLY, CDR2 FYNNEI. This CDR3 spans 15 amino acids. The ends were cut back, 9 bases at V and 1 base at J, with 18 bases in the middle. The CDR3 region is CARRGLVKGNTEAFF. The CDR3 region has the DNA TGTGCCAGGAGGGGGTTGGTGAAGGGGAACACTGAAGCTTTCTTT.

The CDR3 region is CASSSSVHMGETQYF. The DNA of the CDR3 is TGTGCCAGCAGCTCCTCGGTGCACATGGGAGAGACCCAGTACTTC. The rearrangement uses TRBV7-9 and TRBJ2-5; no definite D call. The CDR3 spans 15 residues. Germline V CDR1 and CDR2: SEHNR, FQNEAQ (reference sequence). V was trimmed by 4 bases and J by 4 bases, leaving 16 bases between them.

The rearrangement joins TRBV19 to TRBJ2-5; the match to TRBD1 covers 10 bases. V shed 5 bases, J shed 4 bases, and the junction held 4 bases outside the gene matches. In germline, CDR1 is LNHDA, CDR2 SQIVND (reference sequence). The CDR3 covers 14 residues. In DNA, the CDR3 is TGTGCCAGTAGTTTCCGGGACAGGGGAGAGACCCAGTACTTC. Its protein is CASSFRDRGETQYF.

The chain is built from TRBV25-1 and TRBJ2-2, with D perhaps given as TRBD1 or TRBD2 (6 bases each). Trimming removed 7 bases from V and 4 bases from J, with 7 bases in between. This CDR3 contains 12 residues. The germline V gene has CDR1 MGHDK and CDR2 SYGVNS. CDR3 nucleotide sequence: TGTGCCAGCACGGGGGCCACCGGGGAGCTGTTTTTT. The encoded protein is CASTGATGELFF.

This clone was counted a few times. The J gene is TRBJ2-5, the V gene TRBV7-2; no definite D call. V was trimmed by 5 bases and J by 2 bases, leaving 3 bases between them. This CDR3 is 11 amino acids long. Germline V gene sequence: CDR1 SGHTA, CDR2 FQGNSA. CDR3 amino acids: CASSRQETQYF. The DNA for the CDR3 is TGTGCCAGCAGCCGACAAGAGACCCAGTACTTC.

The rearrangement links TRBV5-5 to TRBJ1-5; no clear D gene. V lost 5 bases and J lost 0, with 9 bases in between. This CDR3 contains 14 residues. CDR1 is SGHKS and CDR2 is YYEKEE in the germline V gene (reference sequence). This CDR3 is CASSFGDSNQPQHF. The CDR3 DNA reads as TGTGCCAGCAGTTTCGGGGATAGCAATCAGCCCCAGCATTTT.

V and J are TRBV11-2 and TRBJ2-5; the D gene could be TRBD1 or TRBD2 (5 bases each). The germline CDR1 and CDR2 sequences are SGHAT and FQNNGV. The CDR3 is 15 amino acids. The germline V and J ends were trimmed by 3 bases and 3 bases, with 14 bases remaining between them. The CDR3 spells CASSFRGGEKETQYF. The DNA for the CDR3 is TGTGCCAGCAGCTTCCGTGGGGGAGAAAAAGAGACCCAGTACTTC. The complete variable domain, with remaining parts taken from reference TRBV11-2 and TRBJ2-5, reads EAGVAQSPRYKIIEKRQSVAFWCNPISGHATLYWYQQILGQGPKLLIQFQNNGVVDDSQLPKDRFSAERLKGVDSTLKIQPAKLEDSAVYLCASSFRGGEKETQYFGPGTRLLVL.

The rearrangement links TRBV7-2 to TRBJ2-5; D remains ambiguous. The CDR3 runs to 11 residues. Trimming left V 6 bases short and J 5 bases short, with 7 bases between. Per the germline V gene, CDR1 is SGHTA and CDR2 is FQGNSA. CDR3 sequence: CASSDSETQYF. The CDR3 DNA reads TGTGCCAGCAGTGATTCGGAGACCCAGTACTTC.

This chain joins TRBV7-3 and TRBJ2-3; 11 bases map to TRBD2. Per the germline V gene, CDR1 is SGHTA and CDR2 is FQGTGA. V lost 2 bases and J lost 3; bases outside the gene matches: 1. This CDR3 has 15 amino acids. The CDR3 DNA is TGTGCCAGCAGCTTAGGGACTAGCGGTACAGATACGCAGTATTTT. Translation: CASSLGTSGTDTQYF.

The chain couples TRBV7-8 to TRBJ1-1; D not resolved. Germline CDR1 is SGHVS and CDR2 is FQNEAQ. Trimming stripped 10 bases from V and 0 bases from J, with 15 bases between. The CDR3 is made up of 14 amino acids. The CDR3 loop is CAITSSRMNTEAFF. CDR3 DNA: TGTGCCATCACGTCCAGCAGGATGAACACTGAAGCTTTCTTT.

The chain couples TRBV7-2 to TRBJ2-7, with D maybe TRBD1 (6 bases). This CDR3 is built from 15 residues. Germline V lookup: CDR1 SGHTA, CDR2 FQGNSA. V was cut by 4 bases and J by 2 bases, with 15 bases left in between. Here the CDR3 DNA reads TGTGCCAGCAGCTCCGAAGTACAGGGCCCCTACGAGCAGTACTTC. This sequence encodes CASSSEVQGPYEQYF.

The chain is built from TRBV7-9 and TRBJ2-1, with 11 bases fitting TRBD2. The CDR3 spans 15 residues. In germline, CDR1 is SEHNR, CDR2 FQNEAQ (reference sequence). J lost 10 bases, V lost 2 bases, and 7 bases had no gene match. The CDR3, as DNA: TGTGCCAGCAGCTTAATTAGCGGGGGGGCTTACGAGCAGTTCTTC. This encodes CASSLISGGAYEQFF.

The rearrangement uses TRBV19 and TRBJ2-3, with 8 nucleotides matching TRBD2. Germline V gives CDR1 LNHDA, CDR2 SQIVND (reference sequence). The length of the CDR3 is 17 residues. J lost 2 bases, V lost 0 bases, and 7 bases had no gene match. The CDR3 sequence is CASSIEAGLAITDTQYF. CDR3 coding DNA: TGTGCCAGTAGTATAGAAGCTGGACTAGCTATCACAGATACGCAGTATTTT.

CDR3 coding DNA: TGTGCCAGCAGCTTATACCCAACAGGGGGCACTGAAGCTTTCTTT. This sequence encodes CASSLYPTGGTEAFF. The chain couples TRBV5-6 to TRBJ1-1; 8 bases map to TRBD1. J gave up 4 bases and V 2 bases, and 7 bases lay outside the gene matches. This CDR3 is 15 amino acids long. Germline loops: CDR1 SGHDT, CDR2 YYEEEE.

The genes are TRBV7-3 and TRBJ1-3, with D possibly TRBD1 on 6 matching bases. The CDR3 has 16 residues. The V and J ends lost 7 bases and 0 bases respectively, with 16 bases between them. Germline V CDR1 and CDR2: SGHTA, FQGTGA. The CDR3 region has the DNA TGTGCCAGCATCCTACGGGGGCGTAACTCTGGAAACACCATATATTTT. It yields the protein CASILRGRNSGNTIYF.